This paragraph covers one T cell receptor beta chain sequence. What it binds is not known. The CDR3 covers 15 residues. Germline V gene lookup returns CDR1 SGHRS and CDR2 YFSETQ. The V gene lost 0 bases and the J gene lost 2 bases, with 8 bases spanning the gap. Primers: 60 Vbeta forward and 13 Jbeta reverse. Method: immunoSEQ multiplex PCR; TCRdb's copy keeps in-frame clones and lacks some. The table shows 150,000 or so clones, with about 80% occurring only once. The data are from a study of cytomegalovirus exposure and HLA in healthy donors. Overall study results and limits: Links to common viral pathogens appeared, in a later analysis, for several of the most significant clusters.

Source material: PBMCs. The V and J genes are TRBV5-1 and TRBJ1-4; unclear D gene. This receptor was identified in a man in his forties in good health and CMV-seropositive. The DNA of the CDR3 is TGCGCCAGCAGCTTGGCCGGGATTACTAATGAAAAACTGTTTTTT. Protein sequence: CASSLAGITNEKLFF.